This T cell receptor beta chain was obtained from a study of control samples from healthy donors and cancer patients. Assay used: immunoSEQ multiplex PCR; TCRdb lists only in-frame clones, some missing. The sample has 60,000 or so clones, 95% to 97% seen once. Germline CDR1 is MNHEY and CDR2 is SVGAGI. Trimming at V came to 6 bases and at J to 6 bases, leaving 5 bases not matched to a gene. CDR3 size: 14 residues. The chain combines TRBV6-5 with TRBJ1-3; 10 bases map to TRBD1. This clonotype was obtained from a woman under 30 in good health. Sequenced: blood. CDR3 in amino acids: CASSLDRGANTIYF. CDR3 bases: TGTGCCAGCAGCCTGGACAGGGGGGCAAACACCATATATTTT.